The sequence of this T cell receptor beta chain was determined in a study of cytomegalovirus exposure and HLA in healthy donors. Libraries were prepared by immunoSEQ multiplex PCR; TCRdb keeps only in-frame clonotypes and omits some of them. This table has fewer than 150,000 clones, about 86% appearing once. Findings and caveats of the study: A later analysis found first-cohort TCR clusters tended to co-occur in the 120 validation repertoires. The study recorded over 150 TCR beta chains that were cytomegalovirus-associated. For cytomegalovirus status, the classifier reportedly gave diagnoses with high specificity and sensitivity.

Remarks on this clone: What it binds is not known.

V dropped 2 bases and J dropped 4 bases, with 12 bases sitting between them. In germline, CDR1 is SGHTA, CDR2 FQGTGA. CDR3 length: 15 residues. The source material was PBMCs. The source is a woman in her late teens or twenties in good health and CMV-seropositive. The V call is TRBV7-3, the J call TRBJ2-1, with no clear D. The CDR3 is CASSLVQSLYNEQFF. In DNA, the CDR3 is TGTGCCAGCAGCTTAGTACAGTCACTTTACAATGAGCAGTTCTTC.